What follows describes a single T cell receptor beta chain. The data stem from a study of blood T cell repertoires in COVID-19. This CDR3 has 14 amino acids. Germline V lookup: CDR1 MNHEY, CDR2 SVGAGI. The V gene end was trimmed by 4 bases and the J gene end by 12 bases; junction bases not matched to a gene: 9. In the original processing: Counts of nucleated cells, estimated from reference gene primer amplification, were obtained. Here immunoSEQ multiplex PCR was the method, and the copy in TCRdb shows in-frame clones only, minus some. Clone size and the V and J calls come from that table; the DNA yielded D and trimming. The table lists about 240,000 clones, about 87% of them singletons.

The rearrangement joins TRBV6-5 to TRBJ1-6; 7 bases match TRBD1. The sequenced material came from peripheral blood. This clonotype was obtained from a woman aged 65 to 85 with active or convalescent COVID-19. DNA for the CDR3: TGTGCCAGCAGTTCCTCGGTCAGGACAGGACCCCTCCACTTT. This codes for CASSSSVRTGPLHF.